The rows below give T cell receptor beta chains drawn from one sample of a study of T cells in Graves' hyperthyroidism and ophthalmopathy. Each CDR3 protein is one row after TCRdb ran MiXCR on the multiplex PCR reads. Found here are 690,000 or so distinct CDR3 sequences, 15% to 20% of them singletons; the top ten hold about a sixth. Sequenced material: blood. The source of these receptors is a woman aged 45-60 years with Graves' hyperthyroidism that later progressed to Graves' ophthalmopathy. CDR3s include the opening cysteine and the closing phenylalanine or tryptophan. The D gene is left open where the match is weak. A row's size may be missing; if present it is once, few, many or a size class.

>TRBV4-1|-|TRBJ1-2|-
CASSQGPGRTANGYTF
TGCGCCAGCAGCCAAGGGCCAGGGCGAACTGCGAATGGCTACACCTTC
>TRBV6-2/TRBV6-3|-|TRBJ2-7|many
CASSYNDKSYEQYF
TGTGCCAGCAGTTACAACGACAAATCCTACGAGCAGTACTTC
>TRBV11-3|-|TRBJ1-5|-
CASSSGTHQPQHF
TGTGCCAGCAGCTCAGGGACCCACCAGCCCCAGCATTTT
>TRBV5-6|TRBD1|TRBJ1-2|once
CASSHQGDYGYTF
TGTGCCAGCAGCCACCAGGGGGACTATGGCTACACCTTC
>TRBV15|-|TRBJ2-7|-
CATSRDRAGTYEQYF
TGTGCCACCAGCAGAGATCGTGCAGGGACCTACGAGCAGTACTTC
>TRBV18|-|TRBJ1-2|many
CASSQYSRSHGYTF
TGTGCCAGCTCACAATACAGCCGCAGCCATGGCTACACCTTC
>TRBV6-1|-|TRBJ2-7|few
CASSYKSTSYEQYF
TGTGCCAGCAGTTATAAGTCCACCTCCTACGAGCAGTACTTC
>TRBV11-2|TRBD2|TRBJ2-7|many
CASSLTRTSGNYEQYF
TGTGCCAGCAGCTTAACCCGGACTAGCGGAAACTACGAGCAGTACTTC
>TRBV10-3|TRBD2|TRBJ2-3|many
CAIRPGLAGLTDTQYF
TGTGCCATCAGACCCGGACTAGCGGGGCTCACAGATACGCAGTATTTT
>TRBV30|-|TRBJ1-6|few
CAWTGADYNSPLHF
TGTGCCTGGACAGGGGCCGACTATAATTCACCCCTCCACTTT
>TRBV12-3/TRBV12-4|TRBD1|TRBJ1-4|-
CASSSQGADEKLFF
TGTGCCAGCAGTTCCCAGGGGGCCGATGAAAAACTGTTTTTT
>TRBV2|-|TRBJ1-1|many
CASSELGLLDTEAFF
TGTGCCAGCAGTGAACTAGGTCTACTGGACACTGAAGCTTTCTTT
>TRBV10-3|TRBD1|TRBJ1-3|few
CAISGGQFSGNTIYF
TGTGCCATCAGTGGGGGACAGTTCTCTGGAAACACCATATATTTT
>TRBV28|-|TRBJ2-5|many
CASSLGGYQETQYF
TGTGCCAGCAGCTTAGGGGGGTACCAAGAGACCCAGTACTTC
>TRBV7-9|-|TRBJ1-2|-
CASSFGTPSYGHTF
TGTGCCAGCAGCTTCGGAACACCTTCCTATGGCCACACCTTC
>TRBV15|TRBD1|TRBJ1-4|-
CATSSRDLGDSRFGEKLFF
TGTGCCACCAGCAGCAGAGATCTAGGGGACAGTCGATTTGGTGAAAAACTGTTTTTT
>TRBV7-2|-|TRBJ1-3|few
CASRGVGTGNTIYF
TGTGCCAGCAGGGGGGTAGGGACTGGAAACACCATATATTTT
>TRBV12-3/TRBV12-4|TRBD1|TRBJ1-5|many
CASSFRTGDVGNQPQHF
TGTGCCAGCAGTTTCCGGACAGGGGACGTCGGGAATCAGCCCCAGCATTTT
>TRBV6-1|-|TRBJ2-7|few
CASSSHGQRETYEQYF
TGTGCCAGCAGTTCACATGGACAGCGGGAAACCTACGAGCAGTACTTC
>TRBV19|-|TRBJ1-6|-
CASSTQSSYNSPLHF
TGTGCCAGTAGTACCCAGAGCTCCTATAATTCACCCCTCCACTTT
>TRBV7-8|-|TRBJ2-5|few
CASSLASSGRSKETQYF
TGTGCCAGCAGCTTAGCTTCATCAGGGCGGTCGAAGGAGACCCAGTACTTC
>TRBV6-2/TRBV6-3|-|TRBJ1-3|-
CAGSPDSFSGNTIYF
TGTGCCGGCAGTCCCGACAGTTTCTCTGGAAACACCATATATTTT
>TRBV20-1|-|TRBJ1-1|many
CSASGQANTEAFF
TGCAGTGCTAGCGGGCAGGCGAACACTGAAGCTTTCTTT
>TRBV7-8|-|TRBJ1-6|many
CASSSVRTSPLHF
TGTGCCAGCAGCTCGGTCAGAACTTCACCCCTCCACTTT
>TRBV5-6|TRBD2|TRBJ2-2|few
CASSFASSGANTGELFF
TGTGCCAGCAGCTTCGCCTCTAGCGGCGCGAACACCGGGGAGCTGTTTTTT
>TRBV5-1|TRBD1|TRBJ1-1|many
CASSFGGTGWDTEAFF
TGCGCCAGCAGCTTTGGGGGGACAGGGTGGGACACTGAAGCTTTCTTT
>TRBV6-2/TRBV6-3|-|TRBJ1-4|few
CASSEDSRGEKLFF
TGTGCCAGCAGTGAAGACTCGCGGGGCGAAAAACTGTTTTTT
>TRBV28|-|TRBJ1-5|-
CASLDRNYQPQHF
TGTGCCAGCCTTGACAGGAATTATCAGCCCCAGCATTTT
>TRBV12-3/TRBV12-4|-|TRBJ1-5|many
CASSPGGEAGNQPQHF
TGTGCCAGCAGCCCCGGCGGGGAGGCAGGCAATCAGCCCCAGCATTTT
>TRBV20-1|TRBD1|TRBJ2-7|-
CSAISGQGLYEQYF
TGCAGTGCTATATCCGGACAGGGGCTCTACGAGCAGTACTTC
>TRBV5-1|-|TRBJ1-6|few
CASSRGAGAVYNSPLHF
TGCGCCAGCAGCAGAGGCGCAGGGGCCGTCTATAATTCACCCCTCCACTTT
>TRBV6-1|-|TRBJ2-5|many
CASSYRKYQETQYF
TGTGCCAGCAGTTATCGGAAATACCAAGAGACCCAGTACTTC
>TRBV19|TRBD1|TRBJ2-3|-
CASSIPRQGSDTQYF
TGTGCCAGTAGTATACCCCGACAGGGTTCAGATACGCAGTATTTT
>TRBV6-1|TRBD2|TRBJ2-1|many
CASTSLAGTYNEQFF
TGTGCCAGCACATCACTAGCGGGGACCTACAATGAGCAGTTCTTC
>TRBV13|TRBD1|TRBJ1-1|few
CASSSPGQTILNTEAFF
TGTGCCAGCAGCTCACCGGGACAGACAATATTGAACACTGAAGCTTTCTTT
>TRBV29-1|-|TRBJ2-7|-
CSVGGGRLEQYF
TGCAGCGTCGGAGGAGGTCGACTTGAGCAGTACTTC
>TRBV5-6|TRBD1|TRBJ1-1|many
CASSGGTGSAFF
TGTGCCAGCAGCGGAGGGACAGGGAGTGCTTTCTTT
>TRBV5-5|-|TRBJ2-3|-
CASSPSPDIASTDTQYF
TGTGCCAGCAGCCCCTCCCCGGACATAGCTAGCACAGATACGCAGTATTTT
>TRBV12-3/TRBV12-4|TRBD2|TRBJ2-3|few
CASSTLYRALGRADTQYF
TGTGCCAGCAGTACCTTATACAGGGCCCTCGGGAGGGCAGATACGCAGTATTTT
>TRBV3-1|-|TRBJ2-7|many
CASSHGGQRTYEQYF
TGTGCCAGCAGCCACGGGGGACAGAGGACCTACGAGCAGTACTTC
>TRBV7-9|-|TRBJ1-1|many
CASTPDTLNTEAFF
TGTGCCAGCACCCCCGACACCCTGAACACTGAAGCTTTCTTT
>TRBV7-9|-|TRBJ2-7|-
CASSLFQRSSYEQYF
TGTGCCAGCAGCTTATTTCAGAGAAGCTCCTACGAGCAGTACTTC
>TRBV30|-|TRBJ2-2|many
CAWAGTPANTGELFF
TGTGCCTGGGCAGGGACACCAGCGAACACCGGGGAGCTGTTTTTT
>TRBV7-6|-|TRBJ2-1|many
CASSSGQVGNEQFF
TGTGCCAGCAGTAGCGGCCAGGTCGGTAACGAGCAGTTCTTC
>TRBV11-2|-|TRBJ2-1|many
CASSRTAGNSYNEQFF
TGTGCCAGCAGCCGGACAGCGGGTAACTCCTACAATGAGCAGTTCTTC
>TRBV3-1|-|TRBJ2-2|few
CASSFRTEQDTGELFF
TGTGCCAGCAGCTTCCGGACCGAGCAGGACACCGGGGAGCTGTTTTTT
>TRBV20-1|-|TRBJ1-5|few
CSALGGIDQPQHF
TGCAGTGCTTTGGGGGGTATTGATCAGCCCCAGCATTTT
>TRBV7-9|-|TRBJ2-1|few
CASSLMTDYNEQFF
TGTGCCAGCAGCTTAATGACAGACTACAATGAGCAGTTCTTC
>TRBV4-1|-|TRBJ1-1|-
CASSQEVGGGTEAFF
TGCGCCAGCAGCCAAGAGGTAGGGGGAGGAACTGAAGCTTTCTTT
>TRBV13|-|TRBJ1-1|few
CASSAGQIINTEAFF
TGTGCCAGCAGCGCAGGACAGATTATCAACACTGAAGCTTTCTTT
>TRBV3-1|TRBD1|TRBJ2-2|-
CAGSPDGQGANTGELFF
TGTGCCGGCAGCCCCGACGGACAGGGAGCGAACACCGGGGAGCTGTTTTTT
>TRBV10-3|TRBD1|TRBJ1-1|-
CAISELGQKNTEAFF
TGTGCCATCAGTGAGCTGGGACAGAAAAACACTGAAGCTTTCTTT
>TRBV12-3/TRBV12-4|TRBD1|TRBJ2-1|many
CASSWARDRGNNEQFF
TGTGCCAGCAGTTGGGCCCGGGACAGGGGAAACAATGAGCAGTTCTTC
>TRBV6-5|TRBD1|TRBJ2-1|few
CASSYSSIGTAVFDEQFF
TGTGCCAGCAGTTACTCTTCGATTGGGACAGCAGTTTTTGATGAGCAGTTCTTC
>TRBV3-1|-|TRBJ1-1|many
CASSQQAVLNTEAFF
TGTGCCAGCAGCCAGCAGGCAGTCCTGAACACTGAAGCTTTCTTT